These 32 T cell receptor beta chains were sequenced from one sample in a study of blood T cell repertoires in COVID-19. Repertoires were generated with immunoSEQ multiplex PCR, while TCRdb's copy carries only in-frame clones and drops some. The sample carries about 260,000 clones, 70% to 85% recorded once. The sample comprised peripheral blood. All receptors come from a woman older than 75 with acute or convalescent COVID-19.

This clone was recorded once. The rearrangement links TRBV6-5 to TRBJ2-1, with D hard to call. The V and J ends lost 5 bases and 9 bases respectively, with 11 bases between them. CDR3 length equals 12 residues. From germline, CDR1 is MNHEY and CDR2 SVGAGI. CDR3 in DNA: TGTGCCAGCAGTCCCATCCCGGGTGAGCAGTTCTTC. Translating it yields CASSPIPGEQFF.

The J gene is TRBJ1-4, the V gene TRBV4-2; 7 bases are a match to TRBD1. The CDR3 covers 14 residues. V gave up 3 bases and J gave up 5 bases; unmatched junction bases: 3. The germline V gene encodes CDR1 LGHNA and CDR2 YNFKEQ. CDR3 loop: CASSQLQGNEKLFF. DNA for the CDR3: TGTGCCAGCAGCCAGTTACAGGGGAATGAAAAACTGTTTTTT.

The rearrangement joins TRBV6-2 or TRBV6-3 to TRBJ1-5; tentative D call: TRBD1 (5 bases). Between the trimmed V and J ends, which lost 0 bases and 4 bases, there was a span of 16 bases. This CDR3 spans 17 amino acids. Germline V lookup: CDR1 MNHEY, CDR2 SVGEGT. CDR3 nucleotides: TGTGCCAGCAGTTACTCGAGTAAGGGGCTGAAAAATCAGCCCCAGCATTTT. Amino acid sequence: CASSYSSKGLKNQPQHF.

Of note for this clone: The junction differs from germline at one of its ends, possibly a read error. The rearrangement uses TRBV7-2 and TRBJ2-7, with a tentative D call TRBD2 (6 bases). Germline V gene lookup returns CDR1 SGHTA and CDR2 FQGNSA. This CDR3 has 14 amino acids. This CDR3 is CASSLAGTPAGWDF. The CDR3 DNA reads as TGTGCCAGCAGCTTAGCGGGGACTCCTGCGGGTTGGGACTTC.

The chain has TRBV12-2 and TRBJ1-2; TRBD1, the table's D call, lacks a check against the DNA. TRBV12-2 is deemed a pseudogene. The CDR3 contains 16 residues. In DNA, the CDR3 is TGTGCAAGTCGCCCAACAGGGGGCGTTTCTAACTATGGCTACACCTTC. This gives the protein CASRPTGGVSNYGYTF.

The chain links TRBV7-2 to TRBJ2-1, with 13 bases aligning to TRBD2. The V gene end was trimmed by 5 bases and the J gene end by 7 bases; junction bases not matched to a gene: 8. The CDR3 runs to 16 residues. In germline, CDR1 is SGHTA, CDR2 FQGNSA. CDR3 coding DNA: TGTGCCAGCAGCCCACTTGGACTAGCGGGAGCAAATGAGCAGTTCTTC. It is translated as CASSPLGLAGANEQFF.

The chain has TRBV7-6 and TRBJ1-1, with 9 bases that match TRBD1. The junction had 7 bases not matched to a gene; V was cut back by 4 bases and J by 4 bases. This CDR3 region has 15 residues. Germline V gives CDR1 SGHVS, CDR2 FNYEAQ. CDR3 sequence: CASSSATGGTTEAFF. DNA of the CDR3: TGTGCCAGCAGCTCCGCGACAGGGGGTACCACTGAAGCTTTCTTT.

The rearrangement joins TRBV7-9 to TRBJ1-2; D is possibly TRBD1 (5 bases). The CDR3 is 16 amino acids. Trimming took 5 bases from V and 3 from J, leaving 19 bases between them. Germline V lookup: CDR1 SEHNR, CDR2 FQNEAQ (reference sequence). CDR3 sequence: CASSPLHTGLDYGYTF. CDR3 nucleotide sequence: TGTGCCAGCAGCCCCCTACATACGGGACTCGACTATGGCTACACCTTC.

The CDR3 region has the DNA TGTGCCAGCAGCTTGGGGCTTAACTATGGCTACACCTTC. The encoded protein is CASSLGLNYGYTF. The chain joins TRBV7-6 to TRBJ1-2; TRBD1 might be the D (5 bases). The CDR3 contains 13 residues. Trimming left V 3 bases short and J 1 base short, with 6 bases between. Per germline, CDR1 SGHVS and CDR2 FNYEAQ.

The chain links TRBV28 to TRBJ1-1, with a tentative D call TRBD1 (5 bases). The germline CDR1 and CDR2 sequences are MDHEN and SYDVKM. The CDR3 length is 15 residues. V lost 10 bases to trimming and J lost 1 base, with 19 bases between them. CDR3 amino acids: CATHSWGGRNTEAFF. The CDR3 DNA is TGTGCCACCCATTCCTGGGGGGGGAGGAACACTGAAGCTTTCTTT.

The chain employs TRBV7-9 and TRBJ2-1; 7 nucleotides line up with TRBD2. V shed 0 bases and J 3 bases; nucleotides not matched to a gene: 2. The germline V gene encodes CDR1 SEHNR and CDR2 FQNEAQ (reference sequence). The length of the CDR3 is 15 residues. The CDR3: CASSLALADYNEQFF. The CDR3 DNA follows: TGTGCCAGCAGCTTAGCCCTAGCGGACTACAATGAGCAGTTCTTC.

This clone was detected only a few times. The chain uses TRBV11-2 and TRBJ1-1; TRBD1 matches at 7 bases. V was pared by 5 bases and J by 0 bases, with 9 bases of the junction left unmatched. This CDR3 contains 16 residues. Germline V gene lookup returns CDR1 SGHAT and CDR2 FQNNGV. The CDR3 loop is CASSLGDSRLNTEAFF. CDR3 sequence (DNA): TGTGCCAGCAGCCTCGGGGACAGCCGATTGAACACTGAAGCTTTCTTT.

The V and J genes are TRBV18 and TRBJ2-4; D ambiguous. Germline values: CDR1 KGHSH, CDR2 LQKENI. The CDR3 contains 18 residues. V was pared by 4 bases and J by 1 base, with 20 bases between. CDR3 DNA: TGTGCCAGCTCACACGTTAGTGACACCTTTGGGGCCAAAAACATTCAGTACTTC. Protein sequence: CASSHVSDTFGAKNIQYF.

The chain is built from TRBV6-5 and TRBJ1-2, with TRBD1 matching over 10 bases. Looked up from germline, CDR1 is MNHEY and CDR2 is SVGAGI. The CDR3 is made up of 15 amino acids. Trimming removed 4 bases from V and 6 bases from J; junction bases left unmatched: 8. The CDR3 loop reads CASSSVRQGANGYTF. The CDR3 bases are TGTGCCAGCAGTTCCGTAAGACAGGGGGCCAATGGCTACACCTTC.

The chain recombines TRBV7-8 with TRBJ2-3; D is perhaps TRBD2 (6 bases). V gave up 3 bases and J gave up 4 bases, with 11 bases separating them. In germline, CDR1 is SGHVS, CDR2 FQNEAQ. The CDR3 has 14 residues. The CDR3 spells CASSLRRDSDTQYF. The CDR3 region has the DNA TGTGCCAGCAGCTTGCGGAGGGATTCAGATACGCAGTATTTT.

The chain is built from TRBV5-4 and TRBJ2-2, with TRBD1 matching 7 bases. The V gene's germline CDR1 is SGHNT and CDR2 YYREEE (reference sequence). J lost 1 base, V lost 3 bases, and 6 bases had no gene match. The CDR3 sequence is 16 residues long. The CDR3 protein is CASSSLRTGNTGELFF. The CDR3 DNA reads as TGTGCCAGCAGCTCACTCAGGACAGGGAACACCGGGGAGCTGTTTTTT.

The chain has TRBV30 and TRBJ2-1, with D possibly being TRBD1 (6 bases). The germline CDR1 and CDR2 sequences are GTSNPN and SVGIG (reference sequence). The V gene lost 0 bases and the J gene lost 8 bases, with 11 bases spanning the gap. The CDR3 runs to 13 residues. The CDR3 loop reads CAWSVLRGDEQFF. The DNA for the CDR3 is TGTGCCTGGAGTGTGCTCAGGGGCGATGAGCAGTTCTTC. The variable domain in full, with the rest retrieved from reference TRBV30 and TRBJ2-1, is SQTIHQWPATLVQPVGSPLSLECTVEGTSNPNLYWYRQAAGRGLQLLFYSVGIGQISSEVPQNLSASRPQDRQFILSSKKLLLSDSGFYLCAWSVLRGDEQFFGPGTRLTVL.

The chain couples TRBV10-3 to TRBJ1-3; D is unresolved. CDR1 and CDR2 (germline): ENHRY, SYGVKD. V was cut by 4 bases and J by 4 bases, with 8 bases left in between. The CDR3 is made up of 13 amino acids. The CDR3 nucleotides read TGTGCCATCAGTGGGCTTCAAGGAAACACCATATATTTT. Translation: CAISGLQGNTIYF.

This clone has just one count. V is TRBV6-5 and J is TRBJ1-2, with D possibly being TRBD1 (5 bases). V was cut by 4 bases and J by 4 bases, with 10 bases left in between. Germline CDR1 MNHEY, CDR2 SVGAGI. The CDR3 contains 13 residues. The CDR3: CASSSRQPYGYTF. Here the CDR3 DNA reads TGTGCCAGCAGTTCCCGACAGCCCTATGGCTACACCTTC.

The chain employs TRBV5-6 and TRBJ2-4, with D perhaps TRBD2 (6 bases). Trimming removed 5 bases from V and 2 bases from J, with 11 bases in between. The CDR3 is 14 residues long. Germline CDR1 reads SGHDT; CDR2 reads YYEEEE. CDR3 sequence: CASSFRTTKNIQYF. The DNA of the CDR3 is TGTGCCAGCAGTTTTAGGACTACCAAAAACATTCAGTACTTC.

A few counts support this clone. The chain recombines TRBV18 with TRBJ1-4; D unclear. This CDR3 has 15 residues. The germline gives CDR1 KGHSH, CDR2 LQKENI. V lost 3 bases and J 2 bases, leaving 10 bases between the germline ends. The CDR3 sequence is CASSPSSGTNEKLFF. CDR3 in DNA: TGTGCCAGCTCACCTAGCTCGGGGACTAATGAAAAACTGTTTTTT.

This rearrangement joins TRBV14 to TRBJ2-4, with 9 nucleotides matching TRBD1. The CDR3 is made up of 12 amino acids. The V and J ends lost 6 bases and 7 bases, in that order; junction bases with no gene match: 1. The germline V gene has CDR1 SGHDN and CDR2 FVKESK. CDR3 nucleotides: TGTGCCAGCAGTGGACAGGGGAACATTCAGTACTTC. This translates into CASSGQGNIQYF.

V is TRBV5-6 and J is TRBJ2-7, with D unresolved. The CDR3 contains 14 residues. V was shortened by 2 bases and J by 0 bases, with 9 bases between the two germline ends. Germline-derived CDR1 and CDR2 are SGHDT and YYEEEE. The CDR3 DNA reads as TGTGCCAGCAGCTTAAACCCGAGCTCCTACGAGCAGTACTTC. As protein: CASSLNPSSYEQYF.

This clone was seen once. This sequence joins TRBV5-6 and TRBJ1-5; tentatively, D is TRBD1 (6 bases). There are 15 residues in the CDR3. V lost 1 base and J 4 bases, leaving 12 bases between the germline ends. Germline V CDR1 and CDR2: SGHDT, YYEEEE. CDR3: CASSLRRRGNQPQHF. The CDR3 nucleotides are TGTGCCAGCAGCTTGCGACGCAGGGGAAATCAGCCCCAGCATTTT.

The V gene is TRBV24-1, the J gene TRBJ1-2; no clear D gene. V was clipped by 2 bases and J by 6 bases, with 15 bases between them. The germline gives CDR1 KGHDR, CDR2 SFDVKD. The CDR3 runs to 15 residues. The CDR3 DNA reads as TGTGCCACCAGTGATTCTACCCACCCAAGAAATGGCTACACCTTC. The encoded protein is CATSDSTHPRNGYTF.

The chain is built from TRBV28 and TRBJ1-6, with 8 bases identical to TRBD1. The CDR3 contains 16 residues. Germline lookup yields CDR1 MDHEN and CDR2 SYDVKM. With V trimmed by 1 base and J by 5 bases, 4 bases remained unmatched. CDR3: CASSLFRGRDNSPLHF. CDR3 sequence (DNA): TGTGCCAGCAGTTTATTCAGGGGGCGAGATAATTCACCCCTCCACTTT.

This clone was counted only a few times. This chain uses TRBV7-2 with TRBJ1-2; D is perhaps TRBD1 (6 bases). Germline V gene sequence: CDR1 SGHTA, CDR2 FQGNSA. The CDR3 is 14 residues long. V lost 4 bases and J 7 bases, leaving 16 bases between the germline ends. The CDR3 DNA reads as TGTGCCAGCAGCTCTACGACAGGAGCCTCTGGCTACACCTTC. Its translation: CASSSTTGASGYTF. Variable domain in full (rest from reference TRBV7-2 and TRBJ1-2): GAGVSQSPSNKVTEKGKDVELRCDPISGHTALYWYRQSLGQGLEFLIYFQGNSAPDKSGLPSDRFSAERTGGSVSTLTIQRTQQEDSAVYLCASSSTTGASGYTFGSGTRLTVV.

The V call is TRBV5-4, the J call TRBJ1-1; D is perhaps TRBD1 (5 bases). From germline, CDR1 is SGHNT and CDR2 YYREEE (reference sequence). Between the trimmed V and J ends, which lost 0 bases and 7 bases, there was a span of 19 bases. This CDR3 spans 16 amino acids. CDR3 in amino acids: CASSLVPDSSGDEAFF. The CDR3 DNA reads TGTGCCAGCAGCTTGGTGCCCGACAGTTCGGGGGATGAAGCTTTCTTT.

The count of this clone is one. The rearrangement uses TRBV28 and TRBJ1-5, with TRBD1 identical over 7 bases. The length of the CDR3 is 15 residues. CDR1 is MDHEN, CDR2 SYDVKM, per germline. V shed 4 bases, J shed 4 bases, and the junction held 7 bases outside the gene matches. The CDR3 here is CASSSGQFLNQPQHF. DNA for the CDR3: TGTGCCAGCAGTTCGGGACAGTTTTTGAATCAGCCCCAGCATTTT.

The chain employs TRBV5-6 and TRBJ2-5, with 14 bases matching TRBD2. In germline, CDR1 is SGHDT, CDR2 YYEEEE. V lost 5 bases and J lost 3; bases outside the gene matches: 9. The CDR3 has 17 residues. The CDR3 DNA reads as TGTGCCAGCAGTCAGACTAGCGGGGGGGCCAGGAAAGAGACCCAGTACTTC. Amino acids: CASSQTSGGARKETQYF.

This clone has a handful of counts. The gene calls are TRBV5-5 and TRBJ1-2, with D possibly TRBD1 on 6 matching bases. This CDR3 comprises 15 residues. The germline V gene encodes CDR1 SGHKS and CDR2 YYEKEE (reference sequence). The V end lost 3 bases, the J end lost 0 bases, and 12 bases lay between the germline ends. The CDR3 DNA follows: TGTGCCAGCAGCTATGGACAGCGCTCTAACTATGGCTACACCTTC. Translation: CASSYGQRSNYGYTF.

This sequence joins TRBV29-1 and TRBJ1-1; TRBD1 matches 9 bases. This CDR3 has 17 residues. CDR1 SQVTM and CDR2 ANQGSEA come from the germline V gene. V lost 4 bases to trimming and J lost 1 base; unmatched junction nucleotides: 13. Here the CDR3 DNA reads TGCAGCGTTGTACACCAACAGGGGGCGAACTGGAACACTGAAGCTTTCTTT. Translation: CSVVHQQGANWNTEAFF.